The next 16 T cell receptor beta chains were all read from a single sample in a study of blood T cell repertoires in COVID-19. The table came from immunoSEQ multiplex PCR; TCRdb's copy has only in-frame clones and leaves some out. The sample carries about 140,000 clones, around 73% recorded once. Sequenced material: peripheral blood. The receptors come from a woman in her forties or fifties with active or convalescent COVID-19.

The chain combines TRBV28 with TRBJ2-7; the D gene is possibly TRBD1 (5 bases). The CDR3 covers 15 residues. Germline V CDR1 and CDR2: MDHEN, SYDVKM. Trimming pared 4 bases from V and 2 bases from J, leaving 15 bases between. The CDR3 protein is CASSSRVGVAYEQYF. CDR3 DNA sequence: TGTGCCAGCAGTTCCAGGGTTGGGGTGGCCTACGAGCAGTACTTC. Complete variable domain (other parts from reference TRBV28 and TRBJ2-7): DVKVTQSSRYLVKRTGEKVFLECVQDMDHENMFWYRQDPGLGLRLIYFSYDVKMKEKGDIPEGYSVSREKKERFSLILESASTNQTSMYLCASSSRVGVAYEQYFGPGTRLTVT.

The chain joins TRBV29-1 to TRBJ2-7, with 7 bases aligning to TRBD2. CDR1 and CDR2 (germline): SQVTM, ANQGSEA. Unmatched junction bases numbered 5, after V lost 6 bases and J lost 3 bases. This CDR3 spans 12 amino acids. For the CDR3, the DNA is TGCAGCGTGGTAGCGGGTCTCTACGAGCAGTACTTC. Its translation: CSVVAGLYEQYF.

This CDR3 is CASSLPGVSHTQYF. For the CDR3, the DNA is TGTGCCAGCAGCTTACCAGGGGTGTCACATACGCAGTATTTT. The chain is built from TRBV7-2 and TRBJ2-3, with TRBD1 as a possible D gene (6 bases). In germline, CDR1 is SGHTA, CDR2 FQGNSA. Deletions cut 2 bases from V and 7 bases from J, with 13 bases between. The CDR3 loop spans 14 amino acids. The full variable domain, its missing parts supplied by reference TRBV7-2 and TRBJ2-3, is GAGVSQSPSNKVTEKGKDVELRCDPISGHTALYWYRQSLGQGLEFLIYFQGNSAPDKSGLPSDRFSAERTGGSVSTLTIQRTQQEDSAVYLCASSLPGVSHTQYFGPGTRLTVL.

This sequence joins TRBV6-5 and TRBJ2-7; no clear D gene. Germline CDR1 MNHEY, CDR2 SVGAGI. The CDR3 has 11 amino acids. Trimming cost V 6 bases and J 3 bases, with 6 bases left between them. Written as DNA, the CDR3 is TGTGCCAGCAGCTATCACTACGAGCAGTACTTC. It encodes CASSYHYEQYF.

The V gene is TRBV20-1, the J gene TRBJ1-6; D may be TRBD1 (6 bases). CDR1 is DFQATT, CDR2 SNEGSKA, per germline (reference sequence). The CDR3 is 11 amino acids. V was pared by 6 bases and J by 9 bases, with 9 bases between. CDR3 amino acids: CSAQGGSPLHF. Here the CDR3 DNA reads TGCAGTGCACAGGGCGGTTCACCCCTCCACTTT.

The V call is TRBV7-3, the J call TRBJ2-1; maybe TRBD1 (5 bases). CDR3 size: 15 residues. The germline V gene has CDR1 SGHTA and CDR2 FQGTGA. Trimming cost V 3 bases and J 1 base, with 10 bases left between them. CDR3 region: CASSLIPGSYNEQFF. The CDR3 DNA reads TGTGCCAGCAGCTTGATCCCAGGGTCCTACAATGAGCAGTTCTTC.

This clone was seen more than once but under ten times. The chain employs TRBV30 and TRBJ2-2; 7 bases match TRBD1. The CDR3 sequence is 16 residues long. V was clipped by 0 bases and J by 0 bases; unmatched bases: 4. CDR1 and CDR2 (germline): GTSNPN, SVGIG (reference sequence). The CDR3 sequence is CAWSVLGTANTGELFF. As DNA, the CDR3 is TGTGCCTGGAGTGTATTGGGGACAGCGAACACCGGGGAGCTGTTTTTT. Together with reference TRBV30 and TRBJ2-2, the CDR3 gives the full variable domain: SQTIHQWPATLVQPVGSPLSLECTVEGTSNPNLYWYRQAAGRGLQLLFYSVGIGQISSEVPQNLSASRPQDRQFILSSKKLLLSDSGFYLCAWSVLGTANTGELFFGEGSRLTVL.

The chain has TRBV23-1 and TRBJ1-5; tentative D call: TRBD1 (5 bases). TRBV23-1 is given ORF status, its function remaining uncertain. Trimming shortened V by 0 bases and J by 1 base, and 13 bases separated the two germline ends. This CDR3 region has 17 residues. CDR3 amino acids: CASSQSGGVTSNQPQHF. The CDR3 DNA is TGCGCCAGCAGTCAATCGGGGGGGGTGACGAGCAATCAGCCCCAGCATTTT.

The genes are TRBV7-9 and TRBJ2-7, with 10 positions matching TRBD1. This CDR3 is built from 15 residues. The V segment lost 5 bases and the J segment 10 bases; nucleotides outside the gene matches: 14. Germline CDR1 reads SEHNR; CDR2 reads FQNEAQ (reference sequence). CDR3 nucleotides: TGTGCCAGCAGCCAAACTTTTGACAGGGGGCTAGATCAGTACTTC. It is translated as CASSQTFDRGLDQYF.

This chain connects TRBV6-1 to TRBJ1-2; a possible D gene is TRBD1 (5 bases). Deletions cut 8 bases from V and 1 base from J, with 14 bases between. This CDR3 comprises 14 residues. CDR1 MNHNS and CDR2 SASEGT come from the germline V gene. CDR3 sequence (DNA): TGTGCCAGCCGTATAGGGGCGAGTAACTATGGCTACACCTTC. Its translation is CASRIGASNYGYTF.

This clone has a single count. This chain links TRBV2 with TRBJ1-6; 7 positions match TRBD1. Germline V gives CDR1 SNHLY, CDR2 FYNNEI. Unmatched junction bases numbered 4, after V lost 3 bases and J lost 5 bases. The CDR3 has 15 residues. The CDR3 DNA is TGTGCCAGCAGTGACCGGCAGGGGGATAATTCACCCCTCCACTTT. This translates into CASSDRQGDNSPLHF.

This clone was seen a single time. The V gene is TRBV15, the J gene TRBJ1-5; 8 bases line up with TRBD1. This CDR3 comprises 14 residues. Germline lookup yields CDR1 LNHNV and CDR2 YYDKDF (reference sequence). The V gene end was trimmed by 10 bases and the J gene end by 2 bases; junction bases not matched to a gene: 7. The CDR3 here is CAISGQGGNQPQHF. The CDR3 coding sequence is TGTGCCATCTCCGGACAGGGCGGCAATCAGCCCCAGCATTTT.

DNA for the CDR3: TGTGCCAGCACACCTTTCGGAGCGAGCTCCTACGAGCAGTACTTC. Encoded protein: CASTPFGASSYEQYF. The J gene is TRBJ2-7, the V gene TRBV6-5; D not resolved. Germline V gene sequence: CDR1 MNHEY, CDR2 SVGAGI. This CDR3 is 15 amino acids long. V gave up 7 bases and J gave up 0 bases, with 16 bases separating them.

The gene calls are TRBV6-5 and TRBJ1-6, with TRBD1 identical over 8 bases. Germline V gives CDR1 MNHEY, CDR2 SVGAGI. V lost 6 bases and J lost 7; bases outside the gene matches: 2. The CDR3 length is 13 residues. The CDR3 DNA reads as TGTGCCAGCAGGGGGGACAGGAATTCACCCCTCCACTTT. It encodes CASRGDRNSPLHF.

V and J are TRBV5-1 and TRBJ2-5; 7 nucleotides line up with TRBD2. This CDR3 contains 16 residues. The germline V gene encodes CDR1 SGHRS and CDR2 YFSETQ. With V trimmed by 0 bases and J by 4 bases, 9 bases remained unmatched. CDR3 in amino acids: CASSLASNSGSETQYF. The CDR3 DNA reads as TGCGCCAGCAGCTTGGCCTCCAATAGCGGGTCAGAGACCCAGTACTTC. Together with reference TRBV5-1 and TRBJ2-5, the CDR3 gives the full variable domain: KAGVTQTPRYLIKTRGQQVTLSCSPISGHRSVSWYQQTPGQGLQFLFEYFSETQRNKGNFPGRFSGRQFSNSRSEMNVSTLELGDSALYLCASSLASNSGSETQYFGPGTRLLVL.

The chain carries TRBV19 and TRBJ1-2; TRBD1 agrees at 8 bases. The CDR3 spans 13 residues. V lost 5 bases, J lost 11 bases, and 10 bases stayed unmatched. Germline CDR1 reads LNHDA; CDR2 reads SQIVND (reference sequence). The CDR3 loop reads CASSYGQGMEYTF. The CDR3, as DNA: TGTGCCAGTAGTTATGGACAGGGTATGGAATACACCTTC.